This note documents a single T cell receptor (beta chain) sequence. Its antigen remains unidentified. Per-nucleotide qualities are absent, and no much larger clonotype sits a single base away. This sample is part of a study of graft-versus-host responses after intestinal transplantation (dated by TCRdb to the early 2020s). Some background on the complete study: The transplants that recipients got were multivisceral, liver-intestinal, or isolated intestinal. Every recipient was given anti-thymocyte globulin induction, then maintenance tacrolimus and steroids for approximately 3 years. After intestinal transplantation, graft-versus-host and host-versus-graft alloreactive T cell clones were followed in the graft, circulation and bone marrow using bulk TCR-beta CDR3 sequencing. To identify alloreactive clones, pre-transplant mixed lymphocyte reaction products were sequenced and compared with unstimulated pre-transplant donor and recipient T cells. Of the approximately 24 intestinal transplant recipients enrolled in the cohort, one of whom was a retransplant, a few patients without pretransplant specimens were excluded. Donor T cell macrochimerism was defined as a peak of at least 4% donor T cells among recipient peripheral blood mononuclear cells. Rather than going through the commercial service, samples from three later patients were sequenced in-house on an Illumina MiSeq and processed with MiXCR.

After transplant, bone marrow was aspirated from the posterior iliac crest or from another site selected by the physician. What the work shows at the level of the full study, not this receptor alone: Conclusions were limited by the relatively low number and heterogeneity of intestinal transplant patients. GvH clones were detected in recipient bone marrow, and some appeared earlier in ileal mucosa or blood, consistent with an intestinal mucosal origin. Peak levels of circulating GvH clones were associated with declines in HvG clones early after transplant. Patients with donor T cell macrochimerism had high GvH to HvG T cell clonal ratios in their allografts.

Per the germline V gene, SGHRS is the CDR1 and YFSETQ is the CDR2. Its CDR3 holds 15 amino acids, cysteine through phenylalanine. Here the CDR3 DNA is all that survives: 45 bases in frame from base 1. After removal of 3 bases from V and 5 bases from J, the junction retains 10 bases not matched to a gene. To prepare the library, the immunoSEQ multiplex PCR assay was applied. Adaptive Biotechnologies carried out high-throughput TCR-beta CDR3 sequencing of genomic DNA for most patients. Per the original workflow: TCR sequencing data were retrieved from Adaptive's ImmunoSEQ software for 18 patients, whereas a few other patients were processed with MiXCR and VDJtools. CDR3 nucleotide sequences shared between donor and recipient were removed because the origin of such sequences could not be assigned. To be classed as alloreactive, a clone needed at least 2-fold expansion over unstimulated cells and a minimum CFSE-low frequency of 0.002% (template counts) or 0.001% (read counts). Clones detected in sequenced pre-transplant spleen, lymph node, or MLR CFSE-low populations of the donor or recipient were defined as mappable. The cumulative frequency of alloreactive clones was calculated as a percentage of all sequences, weighted by copy number. In its TCRdb copy, this immuneACCESS table keeps in-frame sequences only and misses some clones. Where compared with another copy, unresolved V genes explain less than half of these, and the others have no known cause. The V and J calls and clone size are taken from that table; D and trimming were inferred from the DNA. The sample includes fewer than 70,000 clones, with around 90% observed a single time. The top ten clonotypes cover 6.5% to 8.5% of the sample.

The chain joins TRBV5-1 to TRBJ2-5, and 7 bases in between align with TRBD2. This specimen was bone marrow, taken 700 to 850 days after intestinal transplantation. This TCR was sampled from a human patient who received an intestinal transplant, so some T cells may come from the graft donor. The CDR3 reads CASSWTRAETETQYF. The sequence in DNA is TGCGCCAGCAGCTGGACTAGAGCCGAGACGGAGACCCAGTACTTC.